This T cell receptor (beta chain) derives from a study of early T cells in non-severe SARS-CoV-2 infection. On the study more broadly: The chains were unpaired, and the sequenced material was bulk RNA from unsorted whole blood.

TCRdb processed the 5' RACE reads anew with MiXCR; each CDR3 protein has one entry. Of more than 50,000 distinct CDR3 sequences in the sample, roughly 12% were seen once. This clonotype was recorded a few times. The sequenced material came from whole blood. This TCR was recovered from an adult who was a healthcare worker with PCR-confirmed SARS-CoV-2 infection or an uninfected control (not recorded which).

CDR3 sequence reads: CASSVQGGLRIYNEQFF. In DNA form, the CDR3 reads TGTGCCAGCAGCGTACAGGGGGGCTTACGAATCTACAATGAGCAGTTCTTC. This sequence joins TRBV9 and TRBJ2-1, with a tentative D call TRBD1 (7 bases). CDR3 length equals 17 residues. Germline assignment: CDR1 SGDLS and CDR2 YYNGEE. V lost 1 base to trimming and J lost 3 bases, with 17 bases between them.